One sample yielded the 11 T cell receptor beta chains listed below, sequenced in a study of blood T cell repertoires in COVID-19. TCRdb keeps only in-frame clones here, not all; method: immunoSEQ multiplex PCR. In the table there are some 300,000 clones, over 80% of which are singletons. Input material: peripheral blood. Receptors originate from a woman aged 50 to 60 with COVID-19, enrolled during active disease.

This chain's CDR3 is CATTDRVVVGYTF. Here the CDR3 DNA reads TGTGCCACCACTGACAGGGTTGTCGTGGGCTACACCTTC. The chain is built from TRBV6-6 and TRBJ1-2; 7 bases match TRBD1. The CDR3 sequence is 13 residues long. J gave up 8 bases and V 10 bases, and 13 bases lay outside the gene matches. Germline lookup yields CDR1 MNHNY and CDR2 SVGAGI (reference sequence).

The chain has TRBV18 and TRBJ2-1, with 8 bases identical to TRBD2. Germline V CDR1 and CDR2: KGHSH, LQKENI. V shed 2 bases and J 3 bases; nucleotides not matched to a gene: 0. This CDR3 region has 14 residues. The CDR3 loop is CASSPGTSYNEQFF. For the CDR3, the DNA is TGTGCCAGCTCACCAGGGACTAGCTACAATGAGCAGTTCTTC.

The chain recombines TRBV5-6 with TRBJ1-5, with D perhaps TRBD1 (5 bases). Trimming removed 0 bases from V and 4 bases from J, with 17 bases in between. This CDR3 is built from 17 residues. CDR1 and CDR2 from the germline V gene are SGHDT and YYEEEE. CDR3 sequence: CASSLGGSNPVNQPQHF. Written as DNA, the CDR3 is TGTGCCAGCAGCTTGGGGGGCTCGAACCCCGTAAATCAGCCCCAGCATTTT. Supplemented by reference TRBV5-6 and TRBJ1-5, the full variable domain reads DAGVTQSPTHLIKTRGQQVTLRCSPKSGHDTVSWYQQALGQGPQFIFQYYEEEERQRGNFPDRFSGHQFPNYSSELNVNALLLGDSALYLCASSLGGSNPVNQPQHFGDGTRLSIL.

In DNA, the CDR3 is TGCGCCAGCAGCCAATCCTCCCGCGGGAGTTGGTACGAGCAGTACTTC. Translation: CASSQSSRGSWYEQYF. The chain carries TRBV4-3 and TRBJ2-7; 7 nucleotides match TRBD2. CDR1 is LGHNA and CDR2 is YSLEER in the germline V gene. Germline trimming cut 2 bases from V and 4 bases from J; bases unmatched to any gene: 11. The CDR3 spans 16 residues.

The rearrangement links TRBV10-2 to TRBJ2-7, with 8 bases identical to TRBD2. This CDR3 region has 15 residues. With 4 bases clipped from V and 3 bases from J, the junction kept 8 bases outside the gene matches. Germline CDR1 reads WSHSY; CDR2 reads SAAADI. DNA for the CDR3: TGCGCCAGCAGTGGGACCCTACTAGCGGACTACGAGCAGTACTTC. This codes for CASSGTLLADYEQYF.

V is TRBV30 and J is TRBJ1-5; 7 positions agree with TRBD1. Germline trimming cut 2 bases from V and 5 bases from J; bases unmatched to any gene: 9. CDR3 length: 15 amino acids. Germline V gene lookup returns CDR1 GTSNPN and CDR2 SVGIG (reference sequence). The CDR3 coding sequence is TGTGCCTGGAGTCTCCCAGGGGGACAGTATCAGCCCCAGCATTTT. Protein sequence: CAWSLPGGQYQPQHF.

The J gene is TRBJ1-1, the V gene TRBV3-1 (or the pseudogene TRBV3-2), with 7 bases fitting TRBD1. Trimming took 1 base from V and 6 from J; bases not matched to a gene: 8. CDR1 is LGHDT and CDR2 is YNNKEL in the germline V gene (reference sequence). CDR3 length: 15 residues. CDR3 sequence reads: CASSQADRRGPEAFF. The CDR3 nucleotides read TGTGCCAGCAGCCAAGCGGACAGGAGGGGGCCTGAAGCTTTCTTT.

The chain uses TRBV10-3 and TRBJ2-5; D possibly corresponds to TRBD1 (5 bases). Germline CDR1 and CDR2: ENHRY and SYGVKD. CDR3 length: 16 amino acids. Trimming removed 5 bases from V and 1 base from J, with 17 bases in between. The CDR3 nucleotides read TGTGCCATCAGTCCCGGACACAGAGCCGTCCAAGAGACCCAGTACTTC. It yields the protein CAISPGHRAVQETQYF.

J is TRBJ2-1 and V is TRBV15, with D maybe TRBD2 (6 bases). Germline lookup yields CDR1 LNHNV and CDR2 YYDKDF (reference sequence). The CDR3 has 15 amino acids. V was cut by 1 base and J by 0 bases, with 7 bases left in between. This chain's CDR3 is CATSRGEASYNEQFF. The DNA of the CDR3 is TGTGCCACCAGCAGAGGGGAGGCCTCCTACAATGAGCAGTTCTTC.

The rearrangement joins TRBV3-1 (or the pseudogene TRBV3-2) to TRBJ2-1, with TRBD1 as a possible D gene (6 bases). The CDR3 covers 18 residues. Germline CDR1 LGHDT, CDR2 YNNKEL (reference sequence). V lost 3 bases to trimming and J lost 3 bases, with 21 bases between them. The CDR3 DNA follows: TGTGCCAGCAGCCAGGATGGGACACCCTATTCCTTCTACAATGAGCAGTTCTTC. Translation gives CASSQDGTPYSFYNEQFF.

The chain carries TRBV24-1 and TRBJ2-7, with TRBD2 matching over 13 bases. There are 17 residues in the CDR3. From germline, CDR1 is KGHDR and CDR2 SFDVKD. Trimming removed 2 bases from V and 4 bases from J; junction bases left unmatched: 7. The chain's CDR3 is CATSDSPGTSGKYEQYF. Written as DNA, the CDR3 is TGTGCCACCAGTGATTCTCCTGGGACTAGCGGGAAGTACGAGCAGTACTTC.